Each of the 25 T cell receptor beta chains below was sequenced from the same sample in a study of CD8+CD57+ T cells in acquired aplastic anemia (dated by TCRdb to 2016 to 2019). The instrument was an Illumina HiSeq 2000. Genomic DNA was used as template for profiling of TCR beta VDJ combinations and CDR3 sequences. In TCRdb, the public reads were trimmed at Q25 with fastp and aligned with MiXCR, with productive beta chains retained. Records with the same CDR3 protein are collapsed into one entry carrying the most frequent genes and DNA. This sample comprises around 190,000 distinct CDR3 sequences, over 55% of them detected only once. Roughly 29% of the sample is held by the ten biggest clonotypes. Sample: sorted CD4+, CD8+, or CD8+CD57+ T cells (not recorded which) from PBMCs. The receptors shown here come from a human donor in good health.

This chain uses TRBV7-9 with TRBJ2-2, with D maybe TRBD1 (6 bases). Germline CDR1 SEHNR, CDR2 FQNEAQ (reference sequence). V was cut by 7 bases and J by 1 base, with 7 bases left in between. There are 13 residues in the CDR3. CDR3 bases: TGTGCCAGCAAAGGGGGGAACACCGGGGAGCTGTTTTTT. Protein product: CASKGGNTGELFF.

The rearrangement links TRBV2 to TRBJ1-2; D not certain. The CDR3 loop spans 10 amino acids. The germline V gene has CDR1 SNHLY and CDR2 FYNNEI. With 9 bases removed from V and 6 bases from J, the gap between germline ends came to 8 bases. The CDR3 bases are TGTGCCAGTTCTGTTGATGGCTACACCTTC. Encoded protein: CASSVDGYTF.

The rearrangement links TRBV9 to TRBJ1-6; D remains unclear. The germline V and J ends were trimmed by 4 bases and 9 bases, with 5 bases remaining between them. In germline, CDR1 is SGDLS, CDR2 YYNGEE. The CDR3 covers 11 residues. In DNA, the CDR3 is TGTGCCAGCAGCACCCCTTCACCCCTCCACTTT. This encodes CASSTPSPLHF. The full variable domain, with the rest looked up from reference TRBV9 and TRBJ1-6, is DSGVTQTPKHLITATGQRVTLRCSPRSGDLSVYWYQQSLDQGLQFLIQYYNGEERAKGNILERFSAQQFPDLHSELNLSSLELGDSALYFCASSTPSPLHFGNGTRLTVT.

The CDR3 coding sequence is TGTGCCATCAGGATTTCGATGCAAGAGACCCAGTACTTC. It translates to CAIRISMQETQYF. The chain has TRBV10-3 and TRBJ2-5; no clear D gene. V was cut by 6 bases and J by 2 bases, with 10 bases left in between. The CDR3 consists of 13 residues. Germline CDR1 reads ENHRY; CDR2 reads SYGVKD.

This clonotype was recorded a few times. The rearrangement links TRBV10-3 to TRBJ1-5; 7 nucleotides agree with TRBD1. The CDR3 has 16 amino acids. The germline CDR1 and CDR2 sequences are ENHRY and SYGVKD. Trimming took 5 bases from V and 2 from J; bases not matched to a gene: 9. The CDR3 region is CAISQGTARGNQPQHF. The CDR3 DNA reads TGTGCCATCAGTCAGGGGACAGCGAGGGGCAATCAGCCCCAGCATTTT.

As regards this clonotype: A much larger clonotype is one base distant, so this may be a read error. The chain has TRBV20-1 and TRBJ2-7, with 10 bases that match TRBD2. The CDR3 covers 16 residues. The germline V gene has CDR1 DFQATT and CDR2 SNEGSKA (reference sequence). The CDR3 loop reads CSARDLGTSVSYGQYF. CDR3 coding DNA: TGCAGTGCTAGAGATCTCGGGACTAGCGTCTCCTACGGGCAGTACTTC.

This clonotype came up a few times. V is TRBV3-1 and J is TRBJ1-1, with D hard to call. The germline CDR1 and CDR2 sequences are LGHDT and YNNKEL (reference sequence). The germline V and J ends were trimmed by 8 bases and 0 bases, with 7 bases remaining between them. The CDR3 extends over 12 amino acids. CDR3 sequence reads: CASAGMNTEAFF. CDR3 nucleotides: TGTGCCAGCGCAGGCATGAACACTGAAGCTTTCTTT. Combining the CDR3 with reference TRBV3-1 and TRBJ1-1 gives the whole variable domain DTAVSQTPKYLVTQMGNDKSIKCEQNLGHDTMYWYKQDSKKFLKIMFSYNNKELIINETVPNRFSPKSPDKAHLNLHINSLELGDSAVYFCASAGMNTEAFFGQGTRLTVV.

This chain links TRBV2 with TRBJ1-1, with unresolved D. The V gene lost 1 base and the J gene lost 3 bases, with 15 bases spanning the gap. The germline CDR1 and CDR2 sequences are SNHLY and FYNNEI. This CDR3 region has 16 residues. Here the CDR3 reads CASSEGDNMVYTEAFF. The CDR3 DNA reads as TGTGCCAGCAGTGAAGGAGACAACATGGTGTACACTGAAGCTTTCTTT.

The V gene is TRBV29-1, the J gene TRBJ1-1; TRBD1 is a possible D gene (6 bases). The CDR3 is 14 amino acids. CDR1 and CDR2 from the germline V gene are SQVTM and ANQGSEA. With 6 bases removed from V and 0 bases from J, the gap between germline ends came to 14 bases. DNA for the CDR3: TGCAGCGTGGGAATCAGGGGTCTGAACACTGAAGCTTTCTTT. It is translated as CSVGIRGLNTEAFF.

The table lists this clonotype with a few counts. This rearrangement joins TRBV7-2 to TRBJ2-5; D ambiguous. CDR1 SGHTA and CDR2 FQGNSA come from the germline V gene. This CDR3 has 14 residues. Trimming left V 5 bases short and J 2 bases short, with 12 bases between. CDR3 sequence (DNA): TGTGCCAGCAGCCCCTCTATGCCACAAGAGACCCAGTACTTC. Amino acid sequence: CASSPSMPQETQYF. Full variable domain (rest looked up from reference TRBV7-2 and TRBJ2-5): GAGVSQSPSNKVTEKGKDVELRCDPISGHTALYWYRQSLGQGLEFLIYFQGNSAPDKSGLPSDRFSAERTGGSVSTLTIQRTQQEDSAVYLCASSPSMPQETQYFGPGTRLLVL.

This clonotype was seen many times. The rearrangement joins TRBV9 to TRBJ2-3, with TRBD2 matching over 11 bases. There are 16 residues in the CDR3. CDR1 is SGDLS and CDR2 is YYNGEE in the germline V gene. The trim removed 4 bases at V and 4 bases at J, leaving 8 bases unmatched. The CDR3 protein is CASSPRVAGGPDTQYF. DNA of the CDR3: TGTGCCAGCAGCCCCCGGGTAGCGGGGGGGCCAGATACGCAGTATTTT.

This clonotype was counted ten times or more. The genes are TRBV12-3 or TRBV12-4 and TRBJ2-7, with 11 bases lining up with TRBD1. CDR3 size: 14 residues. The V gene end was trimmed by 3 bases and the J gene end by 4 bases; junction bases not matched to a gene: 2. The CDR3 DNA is TGTGCCAGCAGTTTCGGGACAGGGGGTTACGAGCAGTACTTC. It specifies CASSFGTGGYEQYF.

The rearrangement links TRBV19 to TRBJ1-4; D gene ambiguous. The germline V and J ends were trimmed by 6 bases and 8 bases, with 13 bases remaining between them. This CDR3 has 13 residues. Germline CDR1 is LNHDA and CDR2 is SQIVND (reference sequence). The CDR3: CASSFFGQEKLFF. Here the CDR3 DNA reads TGTGCCAGTAGCTTCTTCGGGCAAGAAAAACTGTTTTTT.

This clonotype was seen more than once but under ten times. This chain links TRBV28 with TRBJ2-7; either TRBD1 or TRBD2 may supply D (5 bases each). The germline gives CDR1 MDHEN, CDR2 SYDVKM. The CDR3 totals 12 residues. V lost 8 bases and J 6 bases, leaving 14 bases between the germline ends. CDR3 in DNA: TGTGCCAGCTCATCGGGGCGCCCCGAGCAGTACTTC. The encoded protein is CASSSGRPEQYF.

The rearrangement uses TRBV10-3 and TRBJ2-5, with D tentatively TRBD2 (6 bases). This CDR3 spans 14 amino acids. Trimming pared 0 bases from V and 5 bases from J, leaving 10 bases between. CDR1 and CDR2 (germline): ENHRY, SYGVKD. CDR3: CAISESQLAETQYF. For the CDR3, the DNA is TGTGCCATCAGTGAGTCACAACTAGCCGAGACCCAGTACTTC.

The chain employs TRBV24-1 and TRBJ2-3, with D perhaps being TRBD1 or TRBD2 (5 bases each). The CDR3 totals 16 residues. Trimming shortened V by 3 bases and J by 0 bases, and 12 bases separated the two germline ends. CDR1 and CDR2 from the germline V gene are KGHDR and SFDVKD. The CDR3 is CATSDVGGGSTDTQYF. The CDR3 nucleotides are TGTGCCACCAGTGATGTCGGTGGGGGTAGCACAGATACGCAGTATTTT.

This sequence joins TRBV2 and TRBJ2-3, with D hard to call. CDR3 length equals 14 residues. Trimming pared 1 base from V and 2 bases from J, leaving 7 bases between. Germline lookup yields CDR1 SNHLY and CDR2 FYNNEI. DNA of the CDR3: TGTGCCAGCAGTGAAGTCACTTACACAGATACGCAGTATTTT. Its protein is CASSEVTYTDTQYF.

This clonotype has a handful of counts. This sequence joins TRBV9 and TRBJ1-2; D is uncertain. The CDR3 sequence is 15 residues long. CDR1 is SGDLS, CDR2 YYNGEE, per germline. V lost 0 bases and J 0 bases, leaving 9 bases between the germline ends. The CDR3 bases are TGTGCCAGCAGCGTAGGAGACACAGCTAACTATGGCTACACCTTC. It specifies CASSVGDTANYGYTF.

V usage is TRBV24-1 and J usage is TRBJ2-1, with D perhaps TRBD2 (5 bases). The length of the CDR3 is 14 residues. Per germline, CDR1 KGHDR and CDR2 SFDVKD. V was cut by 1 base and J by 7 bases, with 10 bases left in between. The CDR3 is CATSDLAPGNEQFF. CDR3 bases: TGTGCCACCAGTGATTTAGCGCCGGGGAATGAGCAGTTCTTC.

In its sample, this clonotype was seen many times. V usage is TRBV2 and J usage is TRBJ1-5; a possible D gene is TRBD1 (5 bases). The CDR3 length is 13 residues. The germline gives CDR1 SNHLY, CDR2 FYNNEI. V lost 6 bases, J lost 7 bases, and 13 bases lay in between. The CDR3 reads CASRGQGEQPQHF. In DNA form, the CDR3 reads TGTGCCAGCAGGGGGCAGGGCGAACAGCCCCAGCATTTT.

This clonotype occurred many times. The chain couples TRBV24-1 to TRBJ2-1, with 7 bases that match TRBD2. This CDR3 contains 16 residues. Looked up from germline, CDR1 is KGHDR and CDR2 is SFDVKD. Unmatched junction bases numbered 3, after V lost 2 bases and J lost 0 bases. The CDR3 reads CATSDSRTSSYNEQFF. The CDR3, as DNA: TGTGCCACCAGTGATTCCCGGACTAGCTCCTACAATGAGCAGTTCTTC.

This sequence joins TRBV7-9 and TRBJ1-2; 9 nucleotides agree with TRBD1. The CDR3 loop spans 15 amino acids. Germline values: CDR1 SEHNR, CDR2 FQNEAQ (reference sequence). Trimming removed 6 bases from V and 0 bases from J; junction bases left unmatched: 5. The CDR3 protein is CASSTGTGSNYGYTF. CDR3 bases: TGTGCCAGCAGTACCGGGACAGGGTCTAACTATGGCTACACCTTC.

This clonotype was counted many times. For the CDR3, the DNA is TGTGCCAGCAGCTTAAGGACAGCCTTGAACACTGAAGCTTTCTTT. It specifies CASSLRTALNTEAFF. The gene calls are TRBV7-9 and TRBJ1-1; TRBD1 might be the D (6 bases). The germline V gene has CDR1 SEHNR and CDR2 FQNEAQ (reference sequence). This CDR3 region has 15 residues. The V end lost 2 bases, the J end lost 0 bases, and 10 bases lay between the germline ends.

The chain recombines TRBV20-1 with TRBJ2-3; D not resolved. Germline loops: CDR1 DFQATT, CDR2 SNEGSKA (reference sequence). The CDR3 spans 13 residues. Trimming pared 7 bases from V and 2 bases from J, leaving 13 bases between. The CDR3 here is CSVLEDLTDTQYF. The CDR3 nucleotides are TGCAGTGTCTTGGAAGACCTCACAGATACGCAGTATTTT.

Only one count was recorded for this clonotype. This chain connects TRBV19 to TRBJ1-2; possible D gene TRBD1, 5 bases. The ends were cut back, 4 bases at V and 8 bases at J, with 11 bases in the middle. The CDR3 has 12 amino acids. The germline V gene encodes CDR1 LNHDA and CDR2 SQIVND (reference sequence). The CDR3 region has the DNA TGTGCCAGTAGTAGAATAGGGGACGGCTACACCTTC. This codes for CASSRIGDGYTF. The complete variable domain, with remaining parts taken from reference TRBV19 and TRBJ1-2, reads DGGITQSPKYLFRKEGQNVTLSCEQNLNHDAMYWYRQDPGQGLRLIYYSQIVNDFQKGDIAEGYSVSREKKESFPLTVTSAQKNPTAFYLCASSRIGDGYTFGSGTRLTVV.